Shown below are 30 T cell receptor beta chains from a single sample sequenced in a study of T cells in Graves' hyperthyroidism and ophthalmopathy (dated by TCRdb to between 2018 and 2021). The library was prepared using multiplex PCR. Instrument on record: Illumina HiSeq 2000. TCR beta CDR3 regions were amplified from RNA transcripts. For the first round of RT-PCR on the TCR CDR3, the HTBI primer set was used together with the Qiagen OneStep RT-PCR kit. The public reads were reprocessed in TCRdb via fastp at Q25 and MiXCR, keeping in-frame beta chains. Duplicate CDR3 protein sequences are folded into a single record with the most common DNA and genes. The sample table contains about 250,000 distinct CDR3 sequences; only one count was recorded for roughly 22% of them. Around 65% of the sample is taken by the ten largest. The material sequenced was blood. These receptors came from a man aged 25 to 40 with Graves' ophthalmopathy.

This clonotype occurred many times. V and J are TRBV11-2 and TRBJ2-7, with TRBD2 matching 9 bases. CDR1 is SGHAT, CDR2 FQNNGV, per germline. CDR3 length: 15 amino acids. V lost 3 bases, J lost 3 bases, and 6 bases stayed unmatched. The chain's CDR3 is CASSFAGGPSYEQYF. The CDR3 DNA sequence: TGTGCCAGCAGCTTCGCGGGAGGGCCGAGCTACGAGCAGTACTTC.

This rearrangement joins TRBV19 to TRBJ2-1; 7 bases fit TRBD2. CDR3 length equals 13 residues. V lost 9 bases, J lost 9 bases, and 11 bases stayed unmatched. The germline gives CDR1 LNHDA, CDR2 SQIVND (reference sequence). In DNA form, the CDR3 reads TGTGCCAGCGAACTGATGACGGGGGGTGAGCAGTTCTTC. It translates to CASELMTGGEQFF.

This clonotype occurred many times. In DNA, the CDR3 is TGCGCCAGCAGCTCTAAGACTGGGACGATGAACACTGAAGCTTTCTTT. Translated: CASSSKTGTMNTEAFF. The V gene is TRBV5-1, the J gene TRBJ1-1, with D perhaps matching TRBD1 (5 bases). V lost 3 bases, J lost 0 bases, and 15 bases lay in between. The CDR3 spans 16 residues. CDR1 is SGHRS, CDR2 YFSETQ, per germline.

This clonotype has ten or more counts. The CDR3 DNA follows: TGTGCCAGCAGCCCCTTGCCGGAGTACCAAGAGACCCAGTACTTC. Translated, it gives CASSPLPEYQETQYF. The genes are TRBV11-1 and TRBJ2-5; D gene uncertain. This CDR3 is 15 amino acids long. V lost 5 bases to trimming and J lost 0 bases, with 13 bases between them. Germline V lookup: CDR1 SGHAT, CDR2 FQDESV (reference sequence).

This clonotype showed up many times. The rearrangement uses TRBV5-4 and TRBJ2-7; possible D gene TRBD2, 6 bases. Germline V lookup: CDR1 SGHNT, CDR2 YYREEE (reference sequence). This CDR3 has 16 residues. V lost 0 bases to trimming and J lost 1 base, with 14 bases between them. The CDR3 bases are TGTGCCAGCAGCTTGGAAGGCGGGACCCATTCCTACGAGCAGTACTTC. Translated, it gives CASSLEGGTHSYEQYF.

This clonotype appeared once. J is TRBJ2-7 and V is TRBV6-1, with a weak D call TRBD2 (5 bases). The germline V and J ends were trimmed by 6 bases and 3 bases, with 18 bases remaining between them. Looked up from germline, CDR1 is MNHNS and CDR2 is SASEGT. This CDR3 has 15 amino acids. The CDR3 DNA reads TGTGCCAGCAGCAAAACAAGGTCTGGAGGCTACGAGCAGTACTTC. Protein: CASSKTRSGGYEQYF.

The V gene is TRBV18, the J gene TRBJ2-7, with TRBD2 matching 9 bases. Trimming cost V 5 bases and J 6 bases; bases outside gene matches: 8. Germline-derived CDR1 and CDR2 are KGHSH and LQKENI. The CDR3 is 14 residues long. The CDR3 DNA reads TGTGCCAGCTCATCGACTAGCGGCTCAAGCGAGCAGTACTTC. This encodes CASSSTSGSSEQYF. Complete variable domain (other parts from reference TRBV18 and TRBJ2-7): NAGVMQNPRHLVRRRGQEARLRCSPMKGHSHVYWYRQLPEEGLKFMVYLQKENIIDESGMPKERFSAEFPKEGPSILRIQQVVRGDSAAYFCASSSTSGSSEQYFGPGTRLTVT.

The table lists this clonotype with many counts. This chain uses TRBV28 with TRBJ1-2; TRBD1 matches at 9 bases. Germline trimming cut 4 bases from V and 6 bases from J; bases unmatched to any gene: 9. Germline V CDR1 and CDR2: MDHEN, SYDVKM. The CDR3 has 15 amino acids. In DNA, the CDR3 is TGTGCCAGCAGTTCACCGGGACAGGGAGGACATGGCTACACCTTC. Amino acid sequence: CASSSPGQGGHGYTF.

This clonotype was counted ten times or more. The chain has TRBV5-1 and TRBJ2-7, with 9 positions matching TRBD1. This CDR3 region has 14 residues. The V gene end was trimmed by 0 bases and the J gene end by 4 bases; junction bases not matched to a gene: 2. Per germline, CDR1 SGHRS and CDR2 YFSETQ. For the CDR3, the DNA is TGCGCCAGCAGCTTGGCCGGACAGGGGTACGAGCAGTACTTC. Protein product: CASSLAGQGYEQYF.

The chain is built from TRBV7-9 and TRBJ2-7; the match to TRBD2 covers 9 bases. The CDR3 covers 15 residues. Germline lookup yields CDR1 SEHNR and CDR2 FQNEAQ (reference sequence). V gave up 5 bases and J gave up 2 bases; unmatched junction bases: 7. CDR3 sequence reads: CASSPQTSGAYEQYF. CDR3 coding DNA: TGTGCCAGCAGCCCCCAGACTAGCGGAGCCTACGAGCAGTACTTC.

A few counts support this clonotype. The chain carries TRBV9 and TRBJ2-1; a possible D gene is TRBD2 (5 bases). V lost 0 bases, J lost 0 bases, and 13 bases lay in between. CDR1 is SGDLS and CDR2 is YYNGEE in the germline V gene. This CDR3 is 17 amino acids long. The CDR3 sequence: CASSVGIERTSYNEQFF. DNA of the CDR3: TGTGCCAGCAGCGTAGGGATTGAGCGGACCTCCTACAATGAGCAGTTCTTC.

This clonotype was detected many times. The genes are TRBV18 and TRBJ2-1, with TRBD1 matching 10 bases. This CDR3 comprises 15 residues. V lost 1 base to trimming and J lost 6 bases; unmatched junction nucleotides: 3. Germline V gene data show CDR1 as KGHSH and CDR2 as LQKENI. In DNA form, the CDR3 reads TGTGCCAGCTCACCACGACAGGGGGCAGCCAATGAGCAGTTCTTC. It specifies CASSPRQGAANEQFF.

This clonotype was recorded many times. The chain combines TRBV28 with TRBJ2-7; D is possibly TRBD1 (6 bases). Per germline, CDR1 MDHEN and CDR2 SYDVKM. Trimming removed 4 bases at V and 3 bases at J, with 16 bases between. The CDR3 loop spans 15 amino acids. CDR3 coding DNA: TGTGCCAGCAGTTCCCACCCGACAGGAGGCTACGAGCAGTACTTC. It specifies CASSSHPTGGYEQYF.

The rearrangement links TRBV7-8 to TRBJ1-2, with unresolved D. The CDR3 is 17 amino acids. The V and J ends lost 1 base and 7 bases respectively, with 22 bases between them. Germline-derived CDR1 and CDR2 are SGHVS and FQNEAQ. In nucleotides, the CDR3 is TGTGCCAGCAGCTTAGTCCCAAGGAGCCCCTTAGGAGCTGGCTACACCTTC. As protein: CASSLVPRSPLGAGYTF.

In this sample, this clonotype turned up a few times. V usage is TRBV9 and J usage is TRBJ1-5; D call uncertain. V lost 0 bases to trimming and J lost 0 bases, with 4 bases between them. The CDR3 contains 14 residues. Germline lookup yields CDR1 SGDLS and CDR2 YYNGEE. CDR3 region: CASSVGHSNQPQHF. CDR3 bases: TGTGCCAGCAGCGTAGGGCATAGCAATCAGCCCCAGCATTTT.

The DNA of the CDR3 is TGCAGCGTCCCGCGAGGACAGGGGGCGTACGAGCAGTACTTC. It is translated as CSVPRGQGAYEQYF. The rearrangement links TRBV29-1 to TRBJ2-7, with TRBD1 matching 11 bases. CDR1 is SQVTM, CDR2 ANQGSEA, per germline. Trimming at V came to 6 bases and at J to 4 bases, leaving 8 bases not matched to a gene. The CDR3 is made up of 14 amino acids.

The chain employs TRBV3-1 and TRBJ1-4; weak D call: TRBD1 (5 bases). CDR3 length: 12 residues. Germline V gene lookup returns CDR1 LGHDT and CDR2 YNNKEL (reference sequence). The V gene lost 1 base and the J gene lost 11 bases, with 8 bases spanning the gap. In DNA form, the CDR3 reads TGTGCCAGCAGCCAAGGGGGGGAGAAACTGTTTTTT. This gives the protein CASSQGGEKLFF.

This clonotype was counted only a few times. The J gene is TRBJ2-2, the V gene TRBV29-1; 11 bases fit TRBD2. CDR3 length: 15 residues. J gave up 3 bases and V 1 base, and 1 base lay outside the gene matches. CDR1 and CDR2 from the germline V gene are SQVTM and ANQGSEA. This CDR3 reads CSVEASGRYTGELFF. The CDR3 nucleotides read TGCAGCGTTGAAGCTAGCGGGAGGTACACCGGGGAGCTGTTTTTT.

This rearrangement joins TRBV3-1 to TRBJ2-3, with TRBD2 matching over 11 bases. This CDR3 has 20 residues. With V trimmed by 3 bases and J by 5 bases, 19 bases remained unmatched. Germline values: CDR1 LGHDT, CDR2 YNNKEL (reference sequence). CDR3 in DNA: TGTGCCAGCAGCCATGAGGGCCGGCTAGCGGGAGGTGTGAGGAGAGATACGCAGTATTTT. This sequence encodes CASSHEGRLAGGVRRDTQYF.

CDR3 bases: TGTGCCAGCAGCCAAGATATCATCCAAGAGACCCAGTACTTC. This translates into CASSQDIIQETQYF. The genes are TRBV3-1 and TRBJ2-5; D is undetermined. Trimming pared 0 bases from V and 1 base from J, leaving 6 bases between. Germline values: CDR1 LGHDT, CDR2 YNNKEL (reference sequence). CDR3 length: 14 residues.

CDR3 in amino acids: CASSLTGRGKGSDEAFF. CDR3 DNA: TGTGCCAGCAGCTTAACGGGCAGGGGTAAGGGCAGCGATGAAGCTTTCTTT. The chain couples TRBV7-9 to TRBJ1-1, with D possibly being TRBD1 (6 bases). This CDR3 has 17 residues. V shed 2 bases and J shed 7 bases, with 23 bases lying between them. In germline, CDR1 is SEHNR, CDR2 FQNEAQ (reference sequence). Full variable domain (remainder filled in from reference TRBV7-9 and TRBJ1-1): DTGVSQNPRHKITKRGQNVTFRCDPISEHNRLYWYRQTLGQGPEFLTYFQNEAQLEKSRLLSDRFSAERPKGSFSTLEIQRTEQGDSAMYLCASSLTGRGKGSDEAFFGQGTRLTVV.

The V and J genes are TRBV6-1 and TRBJ1-5, with a tentative D call TRBD1 (5 bases). The V and J ends lost 6 bases and 1 base respectively, with 16 bases between them. CDR3 length: 16 residues. Germline CDR1 is MNHNS and CDR2 is SASEGT. CDR3: CASSSLGGGSNQPQHF. The CDR3 bases are TGTGCCAGCAGCTCTTTGGGTGGGGGAAGCAATCAGCCCCAGCATTTT.

This rearrangement joins TRBV2 to TRBJ2-7, with D tentatively TRBD2 (5 bases). Between the trimmed V and J ends, which lost 4 bases and 2 bases, there was a span of 15 bases. The CDR3 runs to 15 residues. CDR1 is SNHLY and CDR2 is FYNNEI in the germline V gene. This chain's CDR3 is CASSVSGSGAYEQYF. The CDR3 nucleotides are TGTGCCAGCAGTGTCTCGGGATCGGGTGCCTACGAGCAGTACTTC.

This clonotype was observed a handful of times. The rearrangement links TRBV9 to TRBJ2-1, with unresolved D. Germline lookup yields CDR1 SGDLS and CDR2 YYNGEE. The ends were cut back, 0 bases at V and 5 bases at J, with 6 bases in the middle. This CDR3 is 13 amino acids long. As DNA, the CDR3 is TGTGCCAGCAGCGTAGGCCTGAACAATGAGCAGTTCTTC. Protein: CASSVGLNNEQFF.

The CDR3 is CASSTRGGWNTEAFF. As DNA, the CDR3 is TGTGCCAGCAGCACCAGGGGGGGATGGAACACTGAAGCTTTCTTT. The chain has TRBV9 and TRBJ1-1; TRBD1 matches at 7 bases. J lost 1 base, V lost 4 bases, and 7 bases had no gene match. Germline CDR1 and CDR2: SGDLS and YYNGEE. The CDR3 covers 15 residues.

V usage is TRBV4-1 and J usage is TRBJ2-1; 14 bases fit TRBD2. The germline CDR1 and CDR2 sequences are MGHRA and YSYEKL. V shed 2 bases, J shed 0 bases, and the junction held 6 bases outside the gene matches. CDR3 length: 19 residues. The CDR3 region has the DNA TGCGCCAGCAGCCAACCGGGACTAGCGGGAGTTATCTCCTACAATGAGCAGTTCTTC. As protein: CASSQPGLAGVISYNEQFF.

At least ten counts were recorded for this clonotype. This chain uses TRBV9 with TRBJ1-2, with a tentative D call TRBD1 (5 bases). Trimming took off 4 bases at V and 5 bases at J, with 9 bases between the two ends. In germline, CDR1 is SGDLS, CDR2 YYNGEE. There are 12 residues in the CDR3. CDR3 coding DNA: TGTGCCAGCAGCCGGGGGGGGTATGGCTACACCTTC. Its protein product is CASSRGGYGYTF.

This clonotype occurred a few times. Relative to the germline gene, one junction end is altered; a read error may explain this. This sequence joins TRBV2 and TRBJ1-6; 7 bases fit TRBD1. The CDR3 totals 14 residues. CDR1 and CDR2 from the germline V gene are SNHLY and FYNNEI. The CDR3 DNA reads as TGTGCCAGCAGTATCATGGGACAGCATTCGCCCCTCCACTTT. This translates into CASSIMGQHSPLHF.

This clonotype has a count of ten or more. The rearrangement joins TRBV6-1 to TRBJ2-1; 11 positions agree with TRBD2. With V trimmed by 6 bases and J by 5 bases, 12 bases remained unmatched. Per germline, CDR1 MNHNS and CDR2 SASEGT. The CDR3 consists of 17 residues. DNA for the CDR3: TGTGCCAGCAGGAAAGATGGGACTAGCGGAGGTGACAATGAGCAGTTCTTC. It is translated as CASRKDGTSGGDNEQFF.

There are many counts of this clonotype. The chain couples TRBV28 to TRBJ2-1; no firm D call. CDR1 MDHEN and CDR2 SYDVKM come from the germline V gene. This CDR3 is built from 15 residues. Between the trimmed V and J ends, which lost 8 bases and 0 bases, there was a span of 14 bases. The CDR3 DNA reads TGTGCCAGCCGCCTCTTGGGATCCTCCTACAATGAGCAGTTCTTC. This codes for CASRLLGSSYNEQFF. Using reference TRBV28 and TRBJ2-1 for the parts outside the CDR3, the full variable domain is DVKVTQSSRYLVKRTGEKVFLECVQDMDHENMFWYRQDPGLGLRLIYFSYDVKMKEKGDIPEGYSVSREKKERFSLILESASTNQTSMYLCASRLLGSSYNEQFFGPGTRLTVL.